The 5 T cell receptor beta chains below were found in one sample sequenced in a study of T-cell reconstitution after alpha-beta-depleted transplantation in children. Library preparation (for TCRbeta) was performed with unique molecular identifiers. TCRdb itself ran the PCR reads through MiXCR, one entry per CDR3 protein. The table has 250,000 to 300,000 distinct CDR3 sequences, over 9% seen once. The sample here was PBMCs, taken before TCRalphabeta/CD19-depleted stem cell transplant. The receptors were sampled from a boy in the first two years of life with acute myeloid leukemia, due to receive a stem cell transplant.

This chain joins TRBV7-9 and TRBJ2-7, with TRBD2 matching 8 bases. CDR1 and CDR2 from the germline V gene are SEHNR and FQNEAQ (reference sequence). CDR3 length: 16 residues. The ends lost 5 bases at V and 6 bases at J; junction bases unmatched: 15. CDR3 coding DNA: TGTGCCAGCAGCCACCCCGAGGGTAGCGGGACGATCGAGCAGTACTTC. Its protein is CASSHPEGSGTIEQYF. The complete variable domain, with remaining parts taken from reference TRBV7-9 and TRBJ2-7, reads DTGVSQNPRHKITKRGQNVTFRCDPISEHNRLYWYRQTLGQGPEFLTYFQNEAQLEKSRLLSDRFSAERPKGSFSTLEIQRTEQGDSAMYLCASSHPEGSGTIEQYFGPGTRLTVT.

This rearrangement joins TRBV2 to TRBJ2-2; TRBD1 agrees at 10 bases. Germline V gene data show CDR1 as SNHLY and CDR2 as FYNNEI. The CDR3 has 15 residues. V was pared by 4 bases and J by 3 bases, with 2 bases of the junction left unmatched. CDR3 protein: CASSGDRGHTGELFF. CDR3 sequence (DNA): TGTGCCAGCAGTGGGGACAGGGGTCACACCGGGGAGCTGTTTTTT.

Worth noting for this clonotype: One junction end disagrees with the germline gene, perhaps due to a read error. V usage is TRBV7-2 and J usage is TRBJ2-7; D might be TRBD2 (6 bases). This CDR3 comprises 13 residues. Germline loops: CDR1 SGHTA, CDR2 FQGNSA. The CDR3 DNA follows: TGTGCCAGCAGCTTATACGGGAGTTCCGAGCCGTACTTC. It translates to CASSLYGSSEPYF.

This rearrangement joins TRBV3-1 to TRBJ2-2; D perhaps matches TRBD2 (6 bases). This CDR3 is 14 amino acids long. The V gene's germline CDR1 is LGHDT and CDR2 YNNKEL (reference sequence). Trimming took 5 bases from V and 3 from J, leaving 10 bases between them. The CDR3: CASSYGGYTGELFF. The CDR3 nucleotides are TGTGCCAGCAGCTACGGGGGATACACCGGGGAGCTGTTTTTT.

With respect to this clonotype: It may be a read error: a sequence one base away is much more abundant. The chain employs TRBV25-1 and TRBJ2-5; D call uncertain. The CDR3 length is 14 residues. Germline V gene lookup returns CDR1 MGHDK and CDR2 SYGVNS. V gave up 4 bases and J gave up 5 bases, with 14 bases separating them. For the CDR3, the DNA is TGTGCCAGCAGTGGGGAATTTTACCGGGAGACCCAGTACTTC. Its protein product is CASSGEFYRETQYF.